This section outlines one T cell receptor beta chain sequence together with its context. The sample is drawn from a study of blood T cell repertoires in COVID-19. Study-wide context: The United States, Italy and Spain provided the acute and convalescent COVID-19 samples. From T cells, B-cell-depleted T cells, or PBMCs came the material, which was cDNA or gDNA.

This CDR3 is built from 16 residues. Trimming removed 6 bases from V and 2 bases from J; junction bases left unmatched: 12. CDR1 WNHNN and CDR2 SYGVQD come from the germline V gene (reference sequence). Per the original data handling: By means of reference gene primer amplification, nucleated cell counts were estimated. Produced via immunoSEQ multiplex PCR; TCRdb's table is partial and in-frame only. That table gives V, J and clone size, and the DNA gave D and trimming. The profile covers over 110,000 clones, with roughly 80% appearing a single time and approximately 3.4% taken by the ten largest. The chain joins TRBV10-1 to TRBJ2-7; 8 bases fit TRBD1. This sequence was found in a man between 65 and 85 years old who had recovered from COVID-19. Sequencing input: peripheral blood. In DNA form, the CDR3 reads TGCGCCAGCAGCGGAAAAAGGACAGGGAGTACCTACGAGCAGTACTTC. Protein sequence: CASSGKRTGSTYEQYF.